Below are 5 T cell receptor beta chains sequenced from a single sample in a study of tumor-infiltrating lymphocytes in primary liver carcinoma. Total RNA amounting to 500 ng was the source from which TCR beta cDNA was made with a constant-region primer. Nested multiplex PCR, run for three rounds with slightly modified ARM-PCR, yielded TCR beta libraries. The two initial PCR rounds, roughly 9 cycles each, used TRBV1-TRBV30 forward and C-beta reverse primers. Via MiXCR, TCRdb re-called the multiplex PCR reads, giving one row per CDR3 protein. Altogether roughly 48,000 distinct CDR3 sequences are present, about 73% being singletons, with the ten largest covering about 30%. Unsorted bulk tissue of roughly 20-34 mg yielded co-extracted RNA and DNA. Source material: liver tumor tissue from sampling region 3. Subset meaning: tumor region T3, left-lateral pole. These receptors were collected from a man between 40 and 49 years old with primary liver carcinoma and hepatitis B virus infection.

This clonotype was seen only once. The chain links TRBV2 to TRBJ2-2, with 7 bases fitting TRBD1. Germline V gene sequence: CDR1 SNHLY, CDR2 FYNNEI. The junction had 14 bases not matched to a gene; V was cut back by 1 base and J by 3 bases. CDR3 size: 19 residues. CDR3 residues: CASSEEGGQRVRDTGELFF. DNA of the CDR3: TGTGCCAGCAGTGAAGAAGGGGGACAGAGGGTCAGAGACACCGGGGAGCTGTTTTTT.

In regard to this clonotype: Being one base from a much bigger clone, this may be a read error. This chain joins TRBV19 and TRBJ2-4, with 7 bases aligning to TRBD1. Per the germline V gene, CDR1 is LNHDA and CDR2 is SQIVND (reference sequence). The CDR3 spans 16 residues. CDR3 DNA: TGTGCCGGTCGAGTATTAGACAGGGATGCCAAAGACATTCAGTACTTC. As protein: CAGRVLDRDAKDIQYF.

This clonotype was recorded only once. The CDR3 does not close with the conserved phenylalanine or tryptophan, likely indicating a read error. This chain connects TRBV29-1 to TRBJ2-1; 11 nucleotides agree with TRBD1. Germline V gene sequence: CDR1 SQVTM, CDR2 ANQGSEA. V dropped 7 bases and J dropped 8; count of bases not matched to a gene: 10. CDR3 length: 14 residues. The CDR3 protein is CSGLQGQGVDEQFL. CDR3 sequence (DNA): TGCAGCGGACTGCAGGGACAGGGGGTGGATGAGCAGTTCTTG.

This clonotype was counted many times. The J gene is TRBJ2-3, the V gene TRBV7-8, with a possible D match to TRBD1 (6 bases). The CDR3 contains 14 residues. Trimming stripped 6 bases from V and 0 bases from J, with 10 bases between. Germline-derived CDR1 and CDR2 are SGHVS and FQNEAQ. The CDR3 nucleotides read TGTGCCAGCAGGGACAGAACTAGCACAGATACGCAGTATTTT. Translated: CASRDRTSTDTQYF.

This clonotype was recorded only once. The CDR3 region has the DNA TGCAGCGTTCGAGAGGGCTCCTACCGGCAGTACTTC. It encodes CSVREGSYRQYF. The chain links TRBV29-1 to TRBJ2-7, with TRBD2 as a possible D gene (5 bases). This CDR3 comprises 12 residues. CDR1 and CDR2 from the germline V gene are SQVTM and ANQGSEA. V lost 5 bases and J lost 9, with 17 bases in between.